This TCR beta chain was sequenced in a study of T-cell memory formation after mild COVID-19. Across the study: The two donors had largely donor-specific TCR clusters. Findings and caveats of the study: Some clones that responded turned up in pre-infection memory, which suggests that cross-reactive memory joined in.

Libraries for TCRalpha and TCRbeta carried sample barcodes and unique molecular identifiers via 5'RACE. Each CDR3 protein is one row after TCRdb ran MiXCR on the 5' RACE reads. Of just over 350,000 distinct CDR3 sequences listed, approximately 15% are singletons. Of note for this clonotype: What it binds is not known.

Trimming at V came to 8 bases and at J to 5 bases, leaving 7 bases not matched to a gene. CDR1 and CDR2 from the germline V gene are MNHNS and SASEGT. The CDR3 has 13 residues. This receptor was obtained from a man younger than 35 who had mild COVID-19 (a few samples of this study predate the infection). Cell type and time point are not known. Sequencing was performed on PBMCs or a T cell subset sorted from them (not recorded which). The V and J genes are TRBV6-1 and TRBJ2-5; TRBD2 agrees at 8 bases. CDR3 DNA: TGTGCCAGCCTCGGGGGGGCCCCGGAGACCCAGTACTTC. Translating it yields CASLGGAPETQYF.